This note documents a single T cell receptor (beta chain) sequence. Its antigen remains unidentified. Germline-derived CDR1 and CDR2 are SGHRS and YFSETQ. This CDR3 spans 14 amino acids. V gave up 4 bases and J gave up 5 bases, with 12 bases separating them. Execution of the assay was at deep level. The data were produced by immunoSEQ multiplex PCR, yet TCRdb's version contains in-frame clones alone and is incomplete. The sample has roughly 1,800,000 clones, roughly 95% seen once. The sample comes from a study of shared clonotypes between healthy human individuals. Regarding the study as a whole: The expectation was that sequencing depth would affect clonotype sharing among donors. Sample collection involved blood only; tissue repertoires are likely different. Researchers found naive subsets generally carried larger estimated richness than memory subsets.

Terminally differentiated effector memory CD45RA+ cells were excluded from the naive CD8 cells, which were CD45RO-negative and positively selected for CCR7. V usage is TRBV5-1 and J usage is TRBJ2-2; tentatively, D is TRBD2 (5 bases). Input material: naive CD8+ T cells sorted from blood. The sequence derives from a young man in good health. The CDR3 here is CASSPETGTGELFF. The CDR3 region has the DNA TGCGCCAGCAGCCCCGAGACGGGAACCGGGGAGCTGTTTTTT.